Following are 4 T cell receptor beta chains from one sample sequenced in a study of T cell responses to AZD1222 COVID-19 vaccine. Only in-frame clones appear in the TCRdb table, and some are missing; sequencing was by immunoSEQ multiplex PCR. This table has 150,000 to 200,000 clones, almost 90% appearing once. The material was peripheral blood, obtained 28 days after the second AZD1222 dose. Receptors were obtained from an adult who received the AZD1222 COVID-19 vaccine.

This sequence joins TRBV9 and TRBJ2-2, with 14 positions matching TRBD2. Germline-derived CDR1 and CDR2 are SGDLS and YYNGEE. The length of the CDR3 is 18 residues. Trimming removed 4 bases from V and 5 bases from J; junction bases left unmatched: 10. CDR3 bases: TGTGCCAGCAGCCACAAATTGACTAGCGGGGGGGCGACCGGGGAGCTGTTTTTT. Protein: CASSHKLTSGGATGELFF.

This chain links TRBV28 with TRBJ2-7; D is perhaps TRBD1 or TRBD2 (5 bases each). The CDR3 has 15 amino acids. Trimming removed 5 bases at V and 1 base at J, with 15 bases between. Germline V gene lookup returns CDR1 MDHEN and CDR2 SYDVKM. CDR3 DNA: TGTGCCAGCAGTGAGATTGGGGACGGTTCCTACGAGCAGTACTTC. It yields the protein CASSEIGDGSYEQYF.

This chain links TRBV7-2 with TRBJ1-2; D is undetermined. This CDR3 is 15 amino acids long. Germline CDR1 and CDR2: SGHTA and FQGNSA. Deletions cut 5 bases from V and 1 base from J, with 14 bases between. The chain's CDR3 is CASSPRGGFNYGYTF. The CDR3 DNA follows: TGTGCCAGCAGCCCCCGGGGTGGCTTTAACTATGGCTACACCTTC.

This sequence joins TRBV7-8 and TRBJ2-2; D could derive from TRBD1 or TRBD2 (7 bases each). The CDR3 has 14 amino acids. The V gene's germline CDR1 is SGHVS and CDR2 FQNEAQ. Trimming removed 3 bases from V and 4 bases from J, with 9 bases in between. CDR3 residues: CASSFRGGTGELFF. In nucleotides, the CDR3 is TGTGCCAGCAGCTTCAGGGGGGGCACCGGGGAGCTGTTTTTT.